The present T cell receptor (beta chain) was sequenced within a study of blood T cell repertoires in COVID-19. Study at large: Acute and convalescent COVID-19 specimens originated in the United States, Italy and Spain.

Trimming removed 2 bases from V and 0 bases from J, with 7 bases in between. There are 14 residues in the CDR3. Germline-derived CDR1 and CDR2 are GTSNPN and SVGIG (reference sequence). Clones were sequenced by immunoSEQ multiplex PCR, and TCRdb holds only the in-frame ones, with some missing. The sample lists 150,000 to 200,000 clones, over 80% seen once, with about 5% in the top ten. Sequenced material: peripheral blood. The source is a woman aged 45-60 years with acute or convalescent COVID-19. The chain couples TRBV30 to TRBJ2-2; D gene unclear. The CDR3 region is CAWSSRANTGELFF. DNA of the CDR3: TGTGCCTGGAGTAGCCGGGCGAACACCGGGGAGCTGTTTTTT.